Listed below are T cell receptor beta chains from one sample, sequenced in a study of T cell changes during pregnancy in multiple sclerosis. Repertoires were generated with immunoSEQ multiplex PCR, while TCRdb's copy carries only in-frame clones and drops some. Among roughly 61,000 clones, roughly 93% were seen once, and the ten largest hold approximately 1.7%. This material consisted of peripheral blood, taken after pregnancy. The receptor source for this set is a female donor with multiple sclerosis, enrolled in a pregnancy study. The CDR3 runs from the conserved cysteine through the conserved F or W. The order of the fields is CDR3 length, V gene, CDR3 protein.

15 | TRBV18 | CASSRRGEKNQPQHF
15 | TRBV27 | CASSAGRGANYGYTF
15 | TRBV19 | CASRPGTGSLRGYTF
15 | TRBV9 | CASSPTSGPTGELFF
12 | TRBV19 | CASRSGNTEAFF
14 | TRBV12-5 | CASGRDSFRGYPFF
14 | TRBV27 | CASSLPSRYNEQFF
16 | TRBV9 | CASSFRTGPSTDTQYF
13 | TRBV12-5 | CASGFYFGQPQHF
18 | TRBV5-6 | CASSLNLAGGSSYNEQFF
15 | TRBV6-1 | CASSEIRGGHGELFF
15 | TRBV7-9 | CASSLNSGSTDTQYF
13 | TRBV27 | CASRSGTGHTQHF
15 | TRBV5-1 | CASSPGGARNTEAFF
14 | TRBV27 | CASSWTSGAYEQYF
13 | TRBV11-2 | CASSLVTTDTQYF
17 | TRBV25-1 | CASSESVLAGASYEQYF
13 | TRBV14 | CASSGGGVKTQYF
15 | TRBV18 | CASSPGGPSYNEQFF
13 | TRBV13 | CASSWTDDYTQYF
15 | TRBV11-2 | CASSPTQRGRDEQYF
18 | TRBV4-1 | CASSQVGLAGGNLNEQYF
15 | TRBV4-3 | CASSQEAGMNTEAFF
18 | TRBV27 | CASSFLTGTPNMNTEAFF
13 | TRBV10-3 | CAISEREKETQYF
15 | TRBV7-2 | CASSLGSGVTDTQYF
15 | TRBV18 | CASSPASGGTDTQYF
13 | TRBV5-6 | CASSSLRFYGYTF
15 | TRBV7-8 | CASSLDGQGHYEQYF
13 | TRBV18 | CASSPPARAEQYF
11 | TRBV20-1 | CSAPLNTEAFF
20 | TRBV4-3 | CASSQEPGTSGRSKGDEQFF
13 | TRBV7-7 | CASSLQVQETQYF
17 | TRBV28 | CASRIRTGGDSNQPQHF
17 | TRBV7-9 | CASSLAYGDRETQPQHF
12 | TRBV5-5 | CASSPGGDTQYF
12 | TRBV30 | CAWSPGTYEQYF
12 | TRBV15 | CATSAENYGYTF
15 | TRBV7-5 | CARSLGDRAVWEQYF
19 | TRBV19 | CASSPGTSGPVPFTDTQYF
15 | TRBV18 | CASSPDIPYNYGYTF
14 | TRBV19 | CASSPESRNTEAFF
17 | TRBV10-3 | CAIRQTSGSQSVGELFF
17 | TRBV7-9 | CASSLGSTATSTDTQYF
17 | TRBV10-3 | CAISDQSGTGGMPEQFF
15 | TRBV19 | CASSIGTTSGSEQFF
16 | TRBV5-1 | CASSLVASLGTGELFF